The next 20 T cell receptor beta chains were all read from a single sample in a study of cytomegalovirus exposure and HLA in healthy donors. Sequencing used immunoSEQ multiplex PCR; TCRdb keeps in-frame clones, though not all of them. The sample lists 57,000 or so clones, approximately 96% seen once, with approximately 0.95% in the top ten. Input material: PBMCs. The receptors stem from a man aged 18-30 years in good health and CMV-seronegative.

The chain joins TRBV4-1 to TRBJ2-3, with D tentatively TRBD2 (7 bases). The germline V and J ends were trimmed by 0 bases and 6 bases, with 13 bases remaining between them. The CDR3 covers 15 residues. Looked up from germline, CDR1 is MGHRA and CDR2 is YSYEKL. The CDR3 sequence is CASSQEGGGADTQYF. CDR3 sequence (DNA): TGCGCCAGCAGCCAAGAAGGCGGGGGCGCCGATACGCAGTATTTT.

The rearrangement joins TRBV10-3 to TRBJ2-5; D might be TRBD1 (5 bases). The CDR3 loop spans 13 amino acids. Trimming cost V 10 bases and J 1 base, with 13 bases left between them. Looked up from germline, CDR1 is ENHRY and CDR2 is SYGVKD. The chain's CDR3 is CATNGRAQETQYF. DNA for the CDR3: TGTGCCACCAACGGCAGGGCCCAAGAGACCCAGTACTTC.

V usage is TRBV27 and J usage is TRBJ2-1; 9 bases agree with TRBD2. V was pared by 5 bases and J by 6 bases, with 8 bases of the junction left unmatched. Per germline, CDR1 MNHEY and CDR2 SMNVEV (reference sequence). CDR3 length: 15 amino acids. CDR3 bases: TGTGCCAGCAGTCCAGCGGGAGGAAGTATCAATGAGCAGTTCTTC. This sequence encodes CASSPAGGSINEQFF.

The chain employs TRBV27 and TRBJ2-3, with D hard to call. Germline V gives CDR1 MNHEY, CDR2 SMNVEV (reference sequence). The CDR3 has 16 residues. This chain's CDR3 is CPSVYGYRHLTDTQYF. DNA for the CDR3: TGTCCTTCAGTTTACGGGTATCGGCACCTCACAGATACGCAGTATTTT.

The chain is built from TRBV28 and TRBJ2-7; perhaps TRBD2 as D (5 bases). Germline V CDR1 and CDR2: MDHEN, SYDVKM. Trimming cost V 1 base and J 13 bases, with 17 bases left between them. The CDR3 is 13 amino acids. CDR3 sequence: CASSLSPSSSSYF. The DNA for the CDR3 is TGTGCCAGCAGTTTATCTCCTAGCTCCTCAAGCTACTTC.

This clone was seen only once. This sample also contains other DNA sequences that code for the same CDR3. The J gene is TRBJ1-1, the V gene TRBV7-9; D is perhaps TRBD1 (6 bases). V was trimmed by 4 bases and J by 8 bases, leaving 11 bases between them. The CDR3 spans 12 residues. In germline, CDR1 is SEHNR, CDR2 FQNEAQ (reference sequence). The CDR3 loop reads CASSSRGTEAFF. In nucleotides, the CDR3 is TGTGCCAGCAGCTCCCGTGGGACAGAAGCTTTCTTT.

This chain uses TRBV4-3 with TRBJ2-3, with 11 bases fitting TRBD1. Looked up from germline, CDR1 is LGHNA and CDR2 is YSLEER. The CDR3 is 16 residues long. Unmatched junction bases numbered 6, after V lost 0 bases and J lost 7 bases. CDR3 nucleotide sequence: TGCGCCAGCAGCCAAGATAGGGGGACAGGGGGAAATACGCAGTATTTT. It yields the protein CASSQDRGTGGNTQYF.

This chain links TRBV27 with TRBJ2-3; TRBD2 agrees at 8 bases. The germline gives CDR1 MNHEY, CDR2 SMNVEV (reference sequence). J lost 3 bases, V lost 1 base, and 9 bases had no gene match. The CDR3 totals 17 residues. The CDR3 loop is CASSLFDSGMGTDTQYF. The CDR3 DNA reads as TGTGCCAGCAGTTTATTTGATAGCGGGATGGGGACAGATACGCAGTATTTT.

The chain joins TRBV4-1 to TRBJ2-2; D gene uncertain. V shed 1 base and J shed 4 bases, with 16 bases lying between them. This CDR3 contains 17 residues. CDR1 is MGHRA and CDR2 is YSYEKL in the germline V gene. Here the CDR3 reads CASSQVDMISFTGELFF. CDR3 in DNA: TGCGCCAGCAGCCAAGTAGACATGATCTCTTTCACCGGGGAGCTGTTTTTT.

The rearrangement links TRBV7-9 to TRBJ1-2; 7 nucleotides line up with TRBD1. CDR3 length: 14 amino acids. Germline CDR1 SEHNR, CDR2 FQNEAQ (reference sequence). With V trimmed by 6 bases and J by 3 bases, 7 bases remained unmatched. CDR3 sequence: CASRGQVADYGYTF. CDR3 bases: TGTGCCAGCAGAGGACAGGTCGCCGACTATGGCTACACCTTC.

The rearrangement links TRBV9 to TRBJ1-2; 7 nucleotides agree with TRBD1. After removal of 4 bases from V and 3 bases from J, the junction contained 6 bases not matched to a gene. Per germline, CDR1 SGDLS and CDR2 YYNGEE. The CDR3 spans 14 residues. CDR3 protein: CASSRGTADYGYTF. The CDR3 DNA reads as TGTGCCAGCAGCCGAGGGACAGCCGACTATGGCTACACCTTC.

The table lists this clone with a count of one. The chain joins TRBV27 to TRBJ2-2; possibly TRBD1 for D (6 bases). This CDR3 spans 15 amino acids. V was pared by 6 bases and J by 4 bases, with 15 bases between. The germline gives CDR1 MNHEY, CDR2 SMNVEV (reference sequence). The CDR3 DNA is TGTGCCAGCAGCTTAGGACAGTCATCCACCGGGGAGCTGTTTTTT. Translation: CASSLGQSSTGELFF.

This chain connects TRBV28 to TRBJ2-1; possibly TRBD2 for D (5 bases). Germline CDR1 reads MDHEN; CDR2 reads SYDVKM. The CDR3 loop spans 14 amino acids. Trimming pared 6 bases from V and 4 bases from J, leaving 13 bases between. CDR3 sequence: CASSTRSGYNEQFF. DNA of the CDR3: TGTGCCAGCAGCACTAGATCGGGGTACAATGAGCAGTTCTTC.

About this clone: The junction differs from germline at one of its ends, possibly a read error. The genes are TRBV7-8 and TRBJ2-5; D is possibly TRBD2 (5 bases). Germline V gene data show CDR1 as SGHVS and CDR2 as FQNEAQ. CDR3 length: 12 amino acids. CDR3 sequence reads: CASSLAGETQYF. The DNA for the CDR3 is TGTGCCAGCAGCCTAGCCGGGGAGACCCAGTACTTC. The entire variable domain, with the rest obtained from reference TRBV7-8 and TRBJ2-5, is as follows: GAGVSQSPRYKVAKRGQDVALRCDPISGHVSLFWYQQALGQGPEFLTYFQNEAQLDKSGLPSDRFFAERPEGSVSTLKIQRTQQEDSAVYLCASSLAGETQYFGPGTRLLVL.

The CDR3 protein is CACIGTAILRGSGELFF. The CDR3 DNA follows: TGTGCCTGCATCGGGACAGCGATCCTCAGGGGGTCCGGGGAGCTGTTTTTT. The rearrangement uses TRBV7-9 and TRBJ2-2; 7 nucleotides match TRBD1. CDR3 length equals 17 residues. Germline V gene sequence: CDR1 SEHNR, CDR2 FQNEAQ (reference sequence). Trimming cost V 11 bases and J 6 bases; bases outside gene matches: 21.

Note on this clone: The sample contains more than one DNA sequence encoding this CDR3. The rearrangement links TRBV2 to TRBJ1-1; D is perhaps TRBD1 (5 bases). CDR1 is SNHLY and CDR2 is FYNNEI in the germline V gene. Trimming took off 3 bases at V and 2 bases at J, with 13 bases between the two ends. The CDR3 runs to 15 residues. The CDR3, as DNA: TGTGCCAGCAGTGAGTGGGGCGTTTTTAACACTGAAGCTTTCTTT. It is translated as CASSEWGVFNTEAFF. Together with reference TRBV2 and TRBJ1-1, the CDR3 gives the full variable domain: EPEVTQTPSHQVTQMGQEVILRCVPISNHLYFYWYRQILGQKVEFLVSFYNNEISEKSEIFDDQFSVERPDGSNFTLKIRSTKLEDSAMYFCASSEWGVFNTEAFFGQGTRLTVV.

This chain uses TRBV5-1 with TRBJ2-3; D not certain. The germline V and J ends were trimmed by 3 bases and 3 bases, with 14 bases remaining between them. Germline V gene sequence: CDR1 SGHRS, CDR2 YFSETQ. The length of the CDR3 is 15 residues. The CDR3 sequence is CASSSGGYTTDTQYF. CDR3 in DNA: TGCGCCAGCAGCTCGGGTGGGTATACAACAGATACGCAGTATTTT.

The chain couples TRBV15 to TRBJ1-5; 9 bases match TRBD1. The V and J ends lost 5 bases and 0 bases, in that order; junction bases with no gene match: 5. The CDR3 totals 16 residues. Germline V gives CDR1 LNHNV, CDR2 YYDKDF (reference sequence). The CDR3 protein is CATSGRDRDSNQPQHF. CDR3 nucleotide sequence: TGTGCCACCAGCGGCCGGGACAGGGATAGCAATCAGCCCCAGCATTTT.

CDR3 amino acids: CASSLNGVYEQYF. The CDR3 DNA is TGCGCCAGCAGCTTAAACGGTGTCTACGAGCAGTACTTC. J is TRBJ2-7 and V is TRBV5-1, with unresolved D. Germline CDR1 reads SGHRS; CDR2 reads YFSETQ. The CDR3 is 13 residues long. Between the trimmed V and J ends, which lost 2 bases and 3 bases, there was a span of 9 bases. The entire variable domain, with the rest obtained from reference TRBV5-1 and TRBJ2-7, is as follows: KAGVTQTPRYLIKTRGQQVTLSCSPISGHRSVSWYQQTPGQGLQFLFEYFSETQRNKGNFPGRFSGRQFSNSRSEMNVSTLELGDSALYLCASSLNGVYEQYFGPGTRLTVT.

The chain is built from TRBV30 and TRBJ1-2; 9 bases line up with TRBD1. The CDR3 loop spans 13 amino acids. V lost 2 bases and J lost 5; bases outside the gene matches: 3. Germline lookup yields CDR1 GTSNPN and CDR2 SVGIG (reference sequence). CDR3 sequence: CAWSSGQGYGYTF. CDR3 nucleotides: TGTGCCTGGAGTTCAGGACAGGGGTATGGCTACACCTTC. Looking up the rest from reference TRBV30 and TRBJ1-2 gives the full variable domain: SQTIHQWPATLVQPVGSPLSLECTVEGTSNPNLYWYRQAAGRGLQLLFYSVGIGQISSEVPQNLSASRPQDRQFILSSKKLLLSDSGFYLCAWSSGQGYGYTFGSGTRLTVV.